This TCR beta chain comes out of a study of early T cells in non-severe SARS-CoV-2 infection. This clonotype was recorded a few times. V shed 4 bases and J shed 5 bases, with 5 bases lying between them. There are 10 residues in the CDR3. The V gene's germline CDR1 is SQVTM and CDR2 ANQGSEA. TCRdb redid the calling of the 5' RACE reads with MiXCR, one entry per CDR3 protein. In the table there are about 48,000 distinct CDR3 sequences, about 9.8% of which are singletons. This clonotype originated in an adult who was a healthcare worker with PCR-confirmed SARS-CoV-2 infection or an uninfected control (not recorded which). V is TRBV29-1 and J is TRBJ1-1; D gene unclear. Material for sequencing was whole blood. The CDR3 coding sequence is TGCAGCGTTGTTCTTACTGAAGCTTTCTTT. Protein sequence: CSVVLTEAFF. The complete variable domain, with remaining parts taken from reference TRBV29-1 and TRBJ1-1, reads SAVISQKPSRDICQRGTSLTIQCQVDSQVTMMFWYRQQPGQSLTLIATANQGSEATYESGFVIDKFPISRPNLTFSTLTVSNMSPEDSSIYLCSVVLTEAFFGQGTRLTVV.